This T cell receptor (beta chain) was retrieved from a study of T cell changes during pregnancy in multiple sclerosis. Germline lookup yields CDR1 KGHSH and CDR2 LQKENI. V gave up 10 bases and J gave up 1 base; unmatched junction bases: 13. CDR3 length: 16 amino acids. Assay: immunoSEQ multiplex PCR; the TCRdb copy retains only in-frame clones and omits some. The data contain under 60,000 clones, 92% of them singletons. The chain has TRBV18 and TRBJ1-1; 9 bases map to TRBD1. This clonotype was obtained from a female donor in good health, enrolled as a control in a pregnancy study. The sequences come from CD4+ T cells from peripheral blood mononuclear cells, collected in the second trimester of pregnancy. This CDR3 reads CATAPGQGYPNTEAFF. In DNA, the CDR3 is TGTGCCACTGCGCCGGGACAGGGATACCCGAACACTGAAGCTTTCTTT.